This paragraph reports one T cell receptor beta chain. This specimen belongs to a study of blood T cell repertoires in COVID-19. The wider study: COVID-19 samples, acute and convalescent, were from the United States, Italy and Spain. T cells, B-cell-depleted T cells, or PBMCs supplied cDNA or gDNA.

Clones were sequenced by immunoSEQ multiplex PCR, and TCRdb holds only the in-frame ones, with some missing. The sample includes about 370,000 clones, around 90% seen only once; the top ten take 6.5% to 8%. CDR3 length: 13 residues. V was clipped by 6 bases and J by 7 bases, with 15 bases between them. Germline assignment: CDR1 SGHTA and CDR2 FQGNSA. The rearrangement uses TRBV7-2 and TRBJ1-1; D not certain. The TCR sequence derives from a young man with active or convalescent COVID-19. Input material: peripheral blood. CDR3: CASSPQSGFEAFF. The CDR3 DNA reads as TGTGCCAGCAGTCCTCAGTCCGGGTTTGAAGCTTTCTTT.